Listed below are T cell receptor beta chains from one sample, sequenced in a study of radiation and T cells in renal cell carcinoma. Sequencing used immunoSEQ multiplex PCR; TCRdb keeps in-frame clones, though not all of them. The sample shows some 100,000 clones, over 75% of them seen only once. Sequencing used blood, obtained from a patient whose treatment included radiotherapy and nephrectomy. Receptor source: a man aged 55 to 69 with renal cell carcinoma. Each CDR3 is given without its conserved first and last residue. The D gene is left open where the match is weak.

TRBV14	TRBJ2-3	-	ASSQRQTSTDTQY
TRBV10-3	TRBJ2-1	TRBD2	AIRASGTQIEQF
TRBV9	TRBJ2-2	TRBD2	ASSLMTSDGSGELF
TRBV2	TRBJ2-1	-	ASSLGLKNEQF
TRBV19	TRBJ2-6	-	ASSIFGLGANVLT
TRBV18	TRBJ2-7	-	ASSPPVLYEQY
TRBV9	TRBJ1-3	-	ASSLRGESSGNTIY
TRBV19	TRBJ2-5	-	ASSTDNEETQY
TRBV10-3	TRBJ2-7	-	AISESKEQY
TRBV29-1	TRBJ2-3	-	SVGGISTDTQY
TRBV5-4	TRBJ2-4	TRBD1	ASSYPGTAPGIQY
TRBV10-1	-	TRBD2	ASRSGISDEQY
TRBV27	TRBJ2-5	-	ASRQQGPETQY
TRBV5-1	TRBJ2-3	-	ASKVGGSSGDTQY
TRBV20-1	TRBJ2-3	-	ARGRTDTQY
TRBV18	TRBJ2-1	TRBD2	ASSQAGGSYNEQF